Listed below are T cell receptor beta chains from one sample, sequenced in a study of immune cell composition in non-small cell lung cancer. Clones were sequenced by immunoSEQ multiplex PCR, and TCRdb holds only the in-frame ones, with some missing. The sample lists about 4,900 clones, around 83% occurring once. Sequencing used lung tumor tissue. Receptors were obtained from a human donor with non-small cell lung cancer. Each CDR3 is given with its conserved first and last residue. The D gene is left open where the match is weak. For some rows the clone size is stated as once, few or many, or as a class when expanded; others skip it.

DNA: TGTGCCAGCAGTTACTCGGACAGGGAGGAAGGAGAGACCCAGTACTTC; CDR3: CASSYSDREEGETQYF; size: -; J: TRBJ2-5; V: TRBV6-5; D: TRBD1
DNA: TGTGCCATCAGTGAGTGGGACAGGGACGAGCAGTACTTC; CDR3: CAISEWDRDEQYF; size: -; J: TRBJ2-7; V: TRBV10-3; D: TRBD1
DNA: TGTGCCAGCAGCGTAGACCAGGGCCACTATGGCTACACCTTC; CDR3: CASSVDQGHYGYTF; size: -; J: TRBJ1-2; V: TRBV9; D: -
DNA: TGTGCCAGCAGCGGCAGGGGGGTGAGAGAGACCCAGTACTTC; CDR3: CASSGRGVRETQYF; size: -; J: TRBJ2-5; V: TRBV7-2; D: -
DNA: TGTGCCAGTAGTGAAACCGGGACAGGGCGAGTAGAGACCCAGTACTTC; CDR3: CASSETGTGRVETQYF; size: -; J: TRBJ2-5; V: TRBV19; D: TRBD1
DNA: TGTGCCAGCAGTGAACAAGAGACCCAGTACTTC; CDR3: CASSEQETQYF; size: -; J: TRBJ2-5; V: TRBV2; D: -
DNA: TGCAGTGCTCCCCACAGCTATGGCTACACCTTC; CDR3: CSAPHSYGYTF; size: -; J: TRBJ1-2; V: TRBV20-1; D: -
DNA: TGCAGCGCACTCGGGGGGAGCGGGAACACTGAAGCTTTCTTT; CDR3: CSALGGSGNTEAFF; size: -; J: TRBJ1-1; V: TRBV29-1; D: -
DNA: TGTGCCAGCTCACCAAGCGGCCTCGACTATGGCTACACCTTC; CDR3: CASSPSGLDYGYTF; size: -; J: TRBJ1-2; V: TRBV18; D: -
DNA: TGTGCCAGCAGCCGCCGACTAGCGGGGCGCACAGATACGCAGTATTTT; CDR3: CASSRRLAGRTDTQYF; size: -; J: TRBJ2-3; V: TRBV7-2; D: TRBD2
DNA: TGCGCCAGCGGGGACAGGTCTCCCACCTTC; CDR3: CASGDRSPTF; size: once; J: TRBJ1-2; V: TRBV5-1; D: TRBD1
DNA: TGTGCCAGCAGTCCGACAGGGAGGTTCACTGAAGCTTTCTTT; CDR3: CASSPTGRFTEAFF; size: -; J: TRBJ1-1; V: TRBV5-4; D: TRBD1
DNA: TGTGCCAGCAGTTACAACACCGGGGAGCTGTTTTTT; CDR3: CASSYNTGELFF; size: -; J: TRBJ2-2; V: TRBV6-5; D: -
DNA: TGTGCCAGTAGTATTAGGACAGGCCGGAACTATGGCTACACCTTC; CDR3: CASSIRTGRNYGYTF; size: -; J: TRBJ1-2; V: TRBV19; D: TRBD1
DNA: TGTGCCAGCAGCCCCCGGACTAGCGGGGGGGTAGGGGAGCAGTTCTTC; CDR3: CASSPRTSGGVGEQFF; size: -; J: TRBJ2-1; V: TRBV5-4; D: TRBD2
DNA: TGTGCCAGCAGCCTAGCGGGCCTATACACAGATACGCAGTATTTT; CDR3: CASSLAGLYTDTQYF; size: -; J: TRBJ2-3; V: TRBV13; D: TRBD2
DNA: TGTGCCAGCAGTGTTTCGACTAGCGGATCCTACGAGCAGTACTTC; CDR3: CASSVSTSGSYEQYF; size: -; J: TRBJ2-7; V: TRBV6-1; D: TRBD2
DNA: TGTGCCAGCAGTAGGGCAGGGGGAGATCAGCCCCAGCATTTT; CDR3: CASSRAGGDQPQHF; size: -; J: TRBJ1-5; V: TRBV25-1; D: TRBD1
DNA: TGTGCCAGCAGGTCCCGGGTCCCACCCTACGAGCAGTACTTC; CDR3: CASRSRVPPYEQYF; size: -; J: TRBJ2-7; V: TRBV28; D: -
DNA: TGTGCCAGCGGGGGGGGCAATCAGCCCCAGCATTTT; CDR3: CASGGGNQPQHF; size: -; J: TRBJ1-5; V: TRBV6-5; D: -
DNA: TGCGCCAGCAGCTTGCGGGCAGGGGCGTCTCCTTCACCCCTCCACTTT; CDR3: CASSLRAGASPSPLHF; size: -; J: TRBJ1-6; V: TRBV5-1; D: -
DNA: TGTGCCAGCAGTGACGGCGTACAAGAGACCCAGTACTTC; CDR3: CASSDGVQETQYF; size: -; J: TRBJ2-5; V: TRBV6-4; D: -
DNA: TGTGCCAGCAGTTTATCCTCTAGGGGTAGTGCTCAGCCCCAGCATTTT; CDR3: CASSLSSRGSAQPQHF; size: -; J: TRBJ1-5; V: TRBV28; D: -
DNA: TGTGCCAGCAGCCGGATACTAGCCACCTACGAGCAGTACTTC; CDR3: CASSRILATYEQYF; size: -; J: TRBJ2-7; V: TRBV7-2; D: -
DNA: TGTGCCAGCAGCGGCTCGGACAGGGGTAACGGGGAGCTGTTTTTT; CDR3: CASSGSDRGNGELFF; size: -; J: TRBJ2-2; V: TRBV9; D: TRBD1
DNA: TGTGCCAGCAGCTTGGGGGGACAGGGAACGACTGGAAACACCATATATTTT; CDR3: CASSLGGQGTTGNTIYF; size: -; J: TRBJ1-3; V: TRBV7-8; D: TRBD1
DNA: TGTGCCAGCAGCTTGTGGGGGTACAATCAGCCCCAGCATTTT; CDR3: CASSLWGYNQPQHF; size: once; J: TRBJ1-5; V: TRBV4-2; D: -
DNA: TGTGCCAGCTCGCCCCAGGGAGTTCCTAACTATGGCTACACCTTC; CDR3: CASSPQGVPNYGYTF; size: -; J: TRBJ1-2; V: TRBV18; D: -
DNA: TGTGCCAGCAGTTCCTTGGGACAGCAGTACTTC; CDR3: CASSSLGQQYF; size: -; J: TRBJ2-7; V: TRBV27; D: -
DNA: TGTGCCAGCAGCTTGGGGCTAGCGGGGGTCCATGAGCAGTTCTTC; CDR3: CASSLGLAGVHEQFF; size: -; J: TRBJ2-1; V: TRBV5-6; D: TRBD2
DNA: TGTGCCAGCAGTTACGCCTTGCCTTGGGAAGGCTACACCTTC; CDR3: CASSYALPWEGYTF; size: -; J: TRBJ1-2; V: TRBV6-5; D: -
DNA: TGTGCCAGCAGTTACTTGACAGGGGGAGGCTATGGCTACACCTTC; CDR3: CASSYLTGGGYGYTF; size: -; J: TRBJ1-2; V: TRBV2; D: TRBD1
DNA: TGTGCCATCAGTGAGTCCCGGGGAGCTGTTTTT; CDR3: CAISESRGAVF; size: -; J: TRBJ2-2; V: TRBV10-3; D: -
DNA: TGTGCCAGCAGCTTGATAGCAGCCCCCTACGAGCAGTACTTC; CDR3: CASSLIAAPYEQYF; size: -; J: TRBJ2-7; V: TRBV7-9; D: -
DNA: TGCGCCAGCAGCCCTTCGCAATTAGGGAACTATGGCTACACCTTC; CDR3: CASSPSQLGNYGYTF; size: -; J: TRBJ1-2; V: TRBV4-1; D: -
DNA: TGTGCCAGCAGTTTAACAGACGCTGAAGCTTTCTTT; CDR3: CASSLTDAEAFF; size: -; J: TRBJ1-1; V: TRBV28; D: -
DNA: TGTGCCAGCAGCTTAGGGGGACAGGGAACCTACGAGCAGTACTTC; CDR3: CASSLGGQGTYEQYF; size: -; J: TRBJ2-7; V: TRBV11-3; D: TRBD1
DNA: TGTGCCAGCTCCGACAGGGGTGACTATGGCTACACCTTC; CDR3: CASSDRGDYGYTF; size: -; J: TRBJ1-2; V: TRBV6-1; D: TRBD1
DNA: TGCGCCAGCAGCTCAAGTACTAGCACAGATACGCAGTATTTT; CDR3: CASSSSTSTDTQYF; size: -; J: TRBJ2-3; V: TRBV5-1; D: -
DNA: TGTGCCAGCAGCCCGAGCGGGGGCATTGACTACGAGCAGTACTTC; CDR3: CASSPSGGIDYEQYF; size: -; J: TRBJ2-7; V: TRBV11-2; D: TRBD2
DNA: TGTGCCAGCAGCTTGACCGGGACTCTCTACGAGCAGTACTTC; CDR3: CASSLTGTLYEQYF; size: -; J: TRBJ2-7; V: TRBV7-2; D: -
DNA: TGTGCCAGCAGCCTCTGGACAGGCATAGCCTACAATGAGCAGTTCTTC; CDR3: CASSLWTGIAYNEQFF; size: -; J: TRBJ2-1; V: TRBV2; D: TRBD1
DNA: TGTGCCAGCAGCTTAGGGGGTACCAAAAACATTCAGTACTTC; CDR3: CASSLGGTKNIQYF; size: -; J: TRBJ2-4; V: TRBV11-2; D: -
DNA: TGTGCCAGCTCGCCCCAGTTTTCTCCCGGGTCCCTCCACTTT; CDR3: CASSPQFSPGSLHF; size: few; J: TRBJ1-6; V: TRBV18; D: -
DNA: TGTGCCAGCAGCTTCGGACGGCTCAATGAGCAGTTCTTC; CDR3: CASSFGRLNEQFF; size: -; J: TRBJ2-1; V: TRBV7-8; D: -
DNA: TGTGCCAGCATCAGACCGAATGAAGCTTTCTTT; CDR3: CASIRPNEAFF; size: -; J: TRBJ1-1; V: TRBV6-1; D: -
DNA: TGTGCCAGCGGGACGGGGGGATCATGGGGAAACACCATATATTTT; CDR3: CASGTGGSWGNTIYF; size: -; J: TRBJ1-3; V: TRBV6-5; D: -
DNA: TGCGCCAGCAGTGAGGGAAACAAGAATCTCGGTGGGCGCAATCAGCCCCAGCATTTT; CDR3: CASSEGNKNLGGRNQPQHF; size: -; J: TRBJ1-5; V: TRBV10-2; D: -
DNA: TGTGCCACCAGCAGAGGGGTACAGGGGGCGCGATACGAGCAGTACTTC; CDR3: CATSRGVQGARYEQYF; size: -; J: TRBJ2-7; V: TRBV15; D: TRBD1
DNA: TGTGCCAGCAGAAGGGGACAGGGGGAATCACCCCTCCACTTT; CDR3: CASRRGQGESPLHF; size: -; J: TRBJ1-6; V: TRBV6-6; D: TRBD1
DNA: TGTGCCAGCAGCCCTCGACAGGGGAGAATTGGTTCGAGGGAGACCCAGTACTTC; CDR3: CASSPRQGRIGSRETQYF; size: -; J: TRBJ2-5; V: TRBV4-2; D: TRBD1
DNA: TGTGCCAGCAGCGTGACAGGGTTCGCGGTCTACGAGCAGTACTTC; CDR3: CASSVTGFAVYEQYF; size: -; J: TRBJ2-7; V: TRBV5-4; D: TRBD1
DNA: TGTGCCAGCAGCATCTATGCCGGGGAGCTGTTTTTT; CDR3: CASSIYAGELFF; size: -; J: TRBJ2-2; V: TRBV9; D: -
DNA: TGTGCCAGCTCACCACCCTCGGGACGAAACTACGAGCAGTACTTC; CDR3: CASSPPSGRNYEQYF; size: -; J: TRBJ2-7; V: TRBV18; D: -
DNA: TGTGCCATCACCCCTGGCGGGAAAGACTACGAGCAGTACTTC; CDR3: CAITPGGKDYEQYF; size: once; J: TRBJ2-7; V: TRBV10-3; D: -